This T cell receptor (beta chain) emerged from a study of T cell responses to AZD1222 COVID-19 vaccine. In the case of this clone: Its cognate antigen is unknown.

The data were produced by immunoSEQ multiplex PCR, yet TCRdb's version contains in-frame clones alone and is incomplete. Of some 180,000 clones listed, about 90% were seen once; the top ten hold 1.5% to 2%. Trimming removed 3 bases at V and 0 bases at J, with 11 bases between. The CDR3 runs to 16 residues. The germline V gene has CDR1 KGHSH and CDR2 LQKENI. Overall study results and limits: All repertoire sampling was performed exclusively after the peak T cell response.

This receptor was identified in an adult who received the AZD1222 COVID-19 vaccine. V gene TRBV18 combines with J gene TRBJ2-2; TRBD2 is a possible D gene (5 bases). Specimen: peripheral blood, collected 28 days after the second AZD1222 dose. The DNA for the CDR3 is TGTGCCAGCTCACCGGACGAGGGCGCGAACACCGGGGAGCTGTTTTTT. Translation: CASSPDEGANTGELFF.